These T cell receptor beta chains were read from a single sample in a study of T cell repertoires in cytomegalovirus infection. TCRdb called the reads again in MiXCR, with one record for every CDR3 protein. Among roughly 200,000 distinct CDR3 sequences listed, 17% were seen once. Sequenced: CD8+ T cells from PBMCs. Receptor source: a human donor in good health (CMV status not recorded). Some clones in this sample may be carry-over from other donors' samples. Each CDR3 is given with its conserved first and last residue. Clone size is not always given. Where it is, it says once, few, many or a class for expanded clones.

TRBV15	TRBJ1-5	few	14	CATSRAGSNQPQHF
TRBV7-6	TRBJ2-1	NA	16	CASSLAGTGRSNEQFF
TRBV7-9	TRBJ2-5	few	16	CASSPEDRAWLGTQYF
TRBV28	TRBJ1-2	many	16	CASSHPRDRGLYGYTF
TRBV7-8	TRBJ1-5	few	15	CASSLVGSGNQPQHF
TRBV7-7	TRBJ2-2	NA	17	CASSLNPWTGQTGELFF
TRBV11-2	TRBJ2-7	few	16	CASSPGPGPGSYEQYF
TRBV29-1	TRBJ2-7	few	11	CSVIIGAEQYF
TRBV13	TRBJ2-7	few	13	CASSPETGLEQYF
TRBV6-1	TRBJ2-1	few	19	CASSEAAALTGGFPDEQFF
TRBV7-9	TRBJ2-7	few	14	CASSLTGVYNEQYF
TRBV12-5	TRBJ1-2	NA	16	CASGPERDRANYGYTF
TRBV7-2	TRBJ2-1	NA	15	CASSPSPGLHNEQFF
TRBV6-8	TRBJ1-1	NA	15	CASSSLTGFDTEAFF
TRBV29-1	TRBJ2-7	NA	13	CSVERDNSYEQYF
TRBV7-9	TRBJ2-2	NA	16	CASSLLGQGGTGELFF
TRBV25-1	TRBJ2-7	NA	13	CASSVGQGNEQYF
TRBV11-2	TRBJ2-2	NA	14	CASSLEPTFGELFF
TRBV12-3/TRBV12-4	TRBJ2-1	few	14	CASNPRGPYNEQFF
TRBV12-3/TRBV12-4	TRBJ2-7	few	18	CASSPNLPGQILTYEQYF
TRBV7-2	TRBJ2-5	NA	16	CASSLADRARQETQYF
TRBV7-6	TRBJ2-5	few	15	CASSEKIAPEETQYF
TRBV24-1	TRBJ2-2	NA	17	CATSDSIRDIRTGELFF
TRBV7-9	TRBJ2-1	NA	15	CASTNPGPTYNEQFF
TRBV28	TRBJ1-1	few	14	CASSPTGALDEAFF
TRBV7-2	TRBJ1-1	few	13	CASGTVLDTEAFF
TRBV11-3	TRBJ1-5	NA	19	CASSLSETQGRKRNQPQHF
TRBV7-6	TRBJ1-2	many	13	CASSLMGEQGYTF
TRBV28	TRBJ1-1	few	16	CASSRPGTGFYTEAFF
TRBV12-3/TRBV12-4	TRBJ1-5	NA	15	CASSTNSDSNQPQHF
TRBV7-6	TRBJ1-1	few	16	CASSLAGPGAYTEAFF
TRBV7-8	TRBJ2-5	few	20	CASSLEGLAGGPISQETQYF
TRBV7-2	TRBJ2-1	NA	15	CASSFAGWDTNEQFF
TRBV6-6	TRBJ2-1	NA	21	CASIYSRFSNQQGERVHEQFF
TRBV28	TRBJ1-5	NA	18	CASSPDATYSGANQPQHF
TRBV2	TRBJ2-1	NA	12	CASVGQLNEQFF
TRBV6-2/TRBV6-3	TRBJ2-3	few	18	CASSSALQPTLSTDTQYF
TRBV7-6	TRBJ2-3	few	14	CASSQKGLQDTQYF
TRBV6-2/TRBV6-3	TRBJ1-1	NA	12	CASSWTVTEAFF
TRBV2	TRBJ2-1	few	11	CASRTGDEQFF
TRBV6-2/TRBV6-3	TRBJ2-7	few	13	CASSWTGAYEQYF
TRBV25-1	TRBJ1-2	few	13	CASSGDKNYGYTF
TRBV4-3	TRBJ1-1	NA	17	CASSQLGQGIMNTEAFF
TRBV7-3	TRBJ2-3	few	14	CASSFARGTDTQYF
TRBV28	TRBJ2-3	few	18	CASSLRGGAPTSTDTQYF
TRBV7-6	TRBJ1-1	NA	14	CASSLSGDLTEAFF
TRBV27	TRBJ1-1	NA	15	CASSLWGRANTEAFF
TRBV7-2	TRBJ1-4	few	15	CASSLVGGGPEKLFF
TRBV6-5	TRBJ2-3	NA	14	CASSYPNLGDTQYF
TRBV7-2	TRBJ2-5	few	15	CASSPWDRAQETQYF
TRBV7-6	TRBJ1-4	many	15	CASSWGQSTNEKLFF
TRBV4-1	TRBJ2-3	few	13	CASSRDSGDTQYF
TRBV7-6	TRBJ2-1	NA	16	CASSRGRGSGANEQFF
TRBV7-9	TRBJ2-7	NA	12	CASSHLAYEQYF
TRBV2	TRBJ2-2	NA	17	CASSEGHLLTNTGELFF
TRBV7-2	TRBJ2-7	NA	13	CASRPTPGVEQYF
TRBV29-1	TRBJ1-2	NA	11	CSAEDRDGYTF
TRBV6-2/TRBV6-3	TRBJ1-5	NA	14	CASSYSTGGDAQHF
TRBV12-3/TRBV12-4	TRBJ1-2	NA	13	CASRGQSTYGYTF
TRBV6-2/TRBV6-3	TRBJ2-2	NA	15	CASSYLVVNTGELFF